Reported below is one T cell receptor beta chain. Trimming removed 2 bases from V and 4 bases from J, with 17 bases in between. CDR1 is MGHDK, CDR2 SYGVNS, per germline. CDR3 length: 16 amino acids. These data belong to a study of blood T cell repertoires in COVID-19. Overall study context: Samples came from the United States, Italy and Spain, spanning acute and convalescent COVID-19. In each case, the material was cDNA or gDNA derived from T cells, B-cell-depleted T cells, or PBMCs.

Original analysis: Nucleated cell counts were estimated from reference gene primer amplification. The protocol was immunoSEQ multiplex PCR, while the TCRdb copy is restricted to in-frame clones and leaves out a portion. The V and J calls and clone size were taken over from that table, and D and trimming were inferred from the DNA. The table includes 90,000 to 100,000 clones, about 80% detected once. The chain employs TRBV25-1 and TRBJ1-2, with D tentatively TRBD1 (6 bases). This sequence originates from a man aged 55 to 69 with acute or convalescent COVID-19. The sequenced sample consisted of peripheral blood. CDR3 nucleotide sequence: TGTGCCAGCAGTGAAGGTATAGAACGAGGGGGCTATGGCTACACCTTC. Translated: CASSEGIERGGYGYTF.